Below are 7 T cell receptor beta chains sequenced from a single sample in a study of blood T cell repertoires in COVID-19. Sequencing was performed with immunoSEQ multiplex PCR; in TCRdb, only in-frame clones are kept and a portion is missing. Of some 90,000 clones in the sample, 86% are singletons; the top ten hold 0.95% to 1.5%. The specimen was peripheral blood. Receptor source: an elderly man with active or convalescent COVID-19.

The chain has TRBV30 and TRBJ2-7; D is perhaps TRBD2 (5 bases). V lost 1 base to trimming and J lost 0 bases, with 19 bases between them. The CDR3 loop spans 17 amino acids. Per the germline V gene, CDR1 is GTSNPN and CDR2 is SVGIG (reference sequence). The CDR3 protein is CAWSAVQTGSDSYEQYF. DNA for the CDR3: TGTGCCTGGAGTGCAGTTCAAACGGGTAGCGACTCCTACGAGCAGTACTTC.

The chain carries TRBV6-2 or TRBV6-3 and TRBJ1-4; the D is unclear. Germline V CDR1 and CDR2: MNHEY, SVGEGT. V gave up 3 bases and J gave up 8 bases, with 13 bases separating them. The CDR3 is 14 amino acids. CDR3 region: CASSYEVTREKLFF. In DNA, the CDR3 is TGTGCCAGCAGTTATGAGGTAACGAGGGAAAAACTGTTTTTT.

This clone appeared a single time. The V and J genes are TRBV4-3 and TRBJ1-4, with 7 bases lining up with TRBD1. The CDR3 totals 14 residues. Per germline, CDR1 LGHNA and CDR2 YSLEER. With 4 bases clipped from V and 6 bases from J, the junction kept 5 bases outside the gene matches. CDR3 coding DNA: TGCGCCAGCAGCCCGGACAGGATGGATGAAAAACTGTTTTTT. Protein product: CASSPDRMDEKLFF.

The V call is TRBV3-1 (or the pseudogene TRBV3-2), the J call TRBJ2-7, with D possibly being TRBD1 (5 bases). Trimming left V 10 bases short and J 2 bases short, with 12 bases between. This CDR3 is built from 12 residues. Germline CDR1 LGHDT, CDR2 YNNKEL (reference sequence). The CDR3 here is CATKGRAYEQYF. The CDR3 nucleotides are TGTGCCACCAAGGGGCGAGCCTACGAGCAGTACTTC.

This chain uses TRBV19 with TRBJ2-7, with a tentative D call TRBD1 (6 bases). The CDR3 contains 15 residues. Germline CDR1 LNHDA, CDR2 SQIVND (reference sequence). Trimming took off 3 bases at V and 2 bases at J, with 14 bases between the two ends. The chain's CDR3 is CASSIVGGLPYEQYF. In nucleotides, the CDR3 is TGTGCCAGTAGTATTGTTGGGGGCCTTCCCTACGAGCAGTACTTC. Using reference TRBV19 and TRBJ2-7 for the parts outside the CDR3, the full variable domain is DGGITQSPKYLFRKEGQNVTLSCEQNLNHDAMYWYRQDPGQGLRLIYYSQIVNDFQKGDIAEGYSVSREKKESFPLTVTSAQKNPTAFYLCASSIVGGLPYEQYFGPGTRLTVT.

This sequence joins TRBV9 and TRBJ2-7; D may be TRBD1 (6 bases). Germline CDR1 SGDLS, CDR2 YYNGEE. The CDR3 has 15 amino acids. V gave up 0 bases and J gave up 1 base, with 11 bases separating them. Here the CDR3 reads CASSVGATGSYEQYF. CDR3 DNA: TGTGCCAGCAGCGTAGGAGCCACAGGGTCCTACGAGCAGTACTTC.

The chain employs TRBV3-1 (or the pseudogene TRBV3-2) and TRBJ2-2; 7 bases map to TRBD1. The CDR3 sequence is 17 residues long. V was pared by 0 bases and J by 4 bases, with 8 bases of the junction left unmatched. From germline, CDR1 is LGHDT and CDR2 YNNKEL (reference sequence). This CDR3 is CASSQEAGTARTGELFF. Here the CDR3 DNA reads TGTGCCAGCAGCCAAGAGGCCGGGACAGCGCGCACCGGGGAGCTGTTTTTT.